This T cell receptor beta chain was identified in a study of T cells expressing NK-cell markers. Findings and limits, study-wide: The study found dominant NKG2C+ clonotypes at about 1.0-7.5% of CD8+ T cells in roughly six donors.

This CDR3 region has 13 residues. Germline-derived CDR1 and CDR2 are MNHEY and SVGAGI. Comments on this clonotype: Its specificity is unknown.

For each CDR3 protein, TCRdb gives one entry from its re-call of the 5' RACE reads, without DNA. The table for this sample gives some 150,000 distinct CDR3 sequences. This clonotype was obtained from a woman aged 50 to 60 in good health. This chain uses TRBV6-5 with TRBJ2-3. The sequencing sample was made of blood T cells: a sorted CD56 or NKG2C T cell subset, CD4+ or CD8+ T cells, or bulk PBMC T cells (not recorded which). The CDR3 reads CASSTRPSDTQYF.